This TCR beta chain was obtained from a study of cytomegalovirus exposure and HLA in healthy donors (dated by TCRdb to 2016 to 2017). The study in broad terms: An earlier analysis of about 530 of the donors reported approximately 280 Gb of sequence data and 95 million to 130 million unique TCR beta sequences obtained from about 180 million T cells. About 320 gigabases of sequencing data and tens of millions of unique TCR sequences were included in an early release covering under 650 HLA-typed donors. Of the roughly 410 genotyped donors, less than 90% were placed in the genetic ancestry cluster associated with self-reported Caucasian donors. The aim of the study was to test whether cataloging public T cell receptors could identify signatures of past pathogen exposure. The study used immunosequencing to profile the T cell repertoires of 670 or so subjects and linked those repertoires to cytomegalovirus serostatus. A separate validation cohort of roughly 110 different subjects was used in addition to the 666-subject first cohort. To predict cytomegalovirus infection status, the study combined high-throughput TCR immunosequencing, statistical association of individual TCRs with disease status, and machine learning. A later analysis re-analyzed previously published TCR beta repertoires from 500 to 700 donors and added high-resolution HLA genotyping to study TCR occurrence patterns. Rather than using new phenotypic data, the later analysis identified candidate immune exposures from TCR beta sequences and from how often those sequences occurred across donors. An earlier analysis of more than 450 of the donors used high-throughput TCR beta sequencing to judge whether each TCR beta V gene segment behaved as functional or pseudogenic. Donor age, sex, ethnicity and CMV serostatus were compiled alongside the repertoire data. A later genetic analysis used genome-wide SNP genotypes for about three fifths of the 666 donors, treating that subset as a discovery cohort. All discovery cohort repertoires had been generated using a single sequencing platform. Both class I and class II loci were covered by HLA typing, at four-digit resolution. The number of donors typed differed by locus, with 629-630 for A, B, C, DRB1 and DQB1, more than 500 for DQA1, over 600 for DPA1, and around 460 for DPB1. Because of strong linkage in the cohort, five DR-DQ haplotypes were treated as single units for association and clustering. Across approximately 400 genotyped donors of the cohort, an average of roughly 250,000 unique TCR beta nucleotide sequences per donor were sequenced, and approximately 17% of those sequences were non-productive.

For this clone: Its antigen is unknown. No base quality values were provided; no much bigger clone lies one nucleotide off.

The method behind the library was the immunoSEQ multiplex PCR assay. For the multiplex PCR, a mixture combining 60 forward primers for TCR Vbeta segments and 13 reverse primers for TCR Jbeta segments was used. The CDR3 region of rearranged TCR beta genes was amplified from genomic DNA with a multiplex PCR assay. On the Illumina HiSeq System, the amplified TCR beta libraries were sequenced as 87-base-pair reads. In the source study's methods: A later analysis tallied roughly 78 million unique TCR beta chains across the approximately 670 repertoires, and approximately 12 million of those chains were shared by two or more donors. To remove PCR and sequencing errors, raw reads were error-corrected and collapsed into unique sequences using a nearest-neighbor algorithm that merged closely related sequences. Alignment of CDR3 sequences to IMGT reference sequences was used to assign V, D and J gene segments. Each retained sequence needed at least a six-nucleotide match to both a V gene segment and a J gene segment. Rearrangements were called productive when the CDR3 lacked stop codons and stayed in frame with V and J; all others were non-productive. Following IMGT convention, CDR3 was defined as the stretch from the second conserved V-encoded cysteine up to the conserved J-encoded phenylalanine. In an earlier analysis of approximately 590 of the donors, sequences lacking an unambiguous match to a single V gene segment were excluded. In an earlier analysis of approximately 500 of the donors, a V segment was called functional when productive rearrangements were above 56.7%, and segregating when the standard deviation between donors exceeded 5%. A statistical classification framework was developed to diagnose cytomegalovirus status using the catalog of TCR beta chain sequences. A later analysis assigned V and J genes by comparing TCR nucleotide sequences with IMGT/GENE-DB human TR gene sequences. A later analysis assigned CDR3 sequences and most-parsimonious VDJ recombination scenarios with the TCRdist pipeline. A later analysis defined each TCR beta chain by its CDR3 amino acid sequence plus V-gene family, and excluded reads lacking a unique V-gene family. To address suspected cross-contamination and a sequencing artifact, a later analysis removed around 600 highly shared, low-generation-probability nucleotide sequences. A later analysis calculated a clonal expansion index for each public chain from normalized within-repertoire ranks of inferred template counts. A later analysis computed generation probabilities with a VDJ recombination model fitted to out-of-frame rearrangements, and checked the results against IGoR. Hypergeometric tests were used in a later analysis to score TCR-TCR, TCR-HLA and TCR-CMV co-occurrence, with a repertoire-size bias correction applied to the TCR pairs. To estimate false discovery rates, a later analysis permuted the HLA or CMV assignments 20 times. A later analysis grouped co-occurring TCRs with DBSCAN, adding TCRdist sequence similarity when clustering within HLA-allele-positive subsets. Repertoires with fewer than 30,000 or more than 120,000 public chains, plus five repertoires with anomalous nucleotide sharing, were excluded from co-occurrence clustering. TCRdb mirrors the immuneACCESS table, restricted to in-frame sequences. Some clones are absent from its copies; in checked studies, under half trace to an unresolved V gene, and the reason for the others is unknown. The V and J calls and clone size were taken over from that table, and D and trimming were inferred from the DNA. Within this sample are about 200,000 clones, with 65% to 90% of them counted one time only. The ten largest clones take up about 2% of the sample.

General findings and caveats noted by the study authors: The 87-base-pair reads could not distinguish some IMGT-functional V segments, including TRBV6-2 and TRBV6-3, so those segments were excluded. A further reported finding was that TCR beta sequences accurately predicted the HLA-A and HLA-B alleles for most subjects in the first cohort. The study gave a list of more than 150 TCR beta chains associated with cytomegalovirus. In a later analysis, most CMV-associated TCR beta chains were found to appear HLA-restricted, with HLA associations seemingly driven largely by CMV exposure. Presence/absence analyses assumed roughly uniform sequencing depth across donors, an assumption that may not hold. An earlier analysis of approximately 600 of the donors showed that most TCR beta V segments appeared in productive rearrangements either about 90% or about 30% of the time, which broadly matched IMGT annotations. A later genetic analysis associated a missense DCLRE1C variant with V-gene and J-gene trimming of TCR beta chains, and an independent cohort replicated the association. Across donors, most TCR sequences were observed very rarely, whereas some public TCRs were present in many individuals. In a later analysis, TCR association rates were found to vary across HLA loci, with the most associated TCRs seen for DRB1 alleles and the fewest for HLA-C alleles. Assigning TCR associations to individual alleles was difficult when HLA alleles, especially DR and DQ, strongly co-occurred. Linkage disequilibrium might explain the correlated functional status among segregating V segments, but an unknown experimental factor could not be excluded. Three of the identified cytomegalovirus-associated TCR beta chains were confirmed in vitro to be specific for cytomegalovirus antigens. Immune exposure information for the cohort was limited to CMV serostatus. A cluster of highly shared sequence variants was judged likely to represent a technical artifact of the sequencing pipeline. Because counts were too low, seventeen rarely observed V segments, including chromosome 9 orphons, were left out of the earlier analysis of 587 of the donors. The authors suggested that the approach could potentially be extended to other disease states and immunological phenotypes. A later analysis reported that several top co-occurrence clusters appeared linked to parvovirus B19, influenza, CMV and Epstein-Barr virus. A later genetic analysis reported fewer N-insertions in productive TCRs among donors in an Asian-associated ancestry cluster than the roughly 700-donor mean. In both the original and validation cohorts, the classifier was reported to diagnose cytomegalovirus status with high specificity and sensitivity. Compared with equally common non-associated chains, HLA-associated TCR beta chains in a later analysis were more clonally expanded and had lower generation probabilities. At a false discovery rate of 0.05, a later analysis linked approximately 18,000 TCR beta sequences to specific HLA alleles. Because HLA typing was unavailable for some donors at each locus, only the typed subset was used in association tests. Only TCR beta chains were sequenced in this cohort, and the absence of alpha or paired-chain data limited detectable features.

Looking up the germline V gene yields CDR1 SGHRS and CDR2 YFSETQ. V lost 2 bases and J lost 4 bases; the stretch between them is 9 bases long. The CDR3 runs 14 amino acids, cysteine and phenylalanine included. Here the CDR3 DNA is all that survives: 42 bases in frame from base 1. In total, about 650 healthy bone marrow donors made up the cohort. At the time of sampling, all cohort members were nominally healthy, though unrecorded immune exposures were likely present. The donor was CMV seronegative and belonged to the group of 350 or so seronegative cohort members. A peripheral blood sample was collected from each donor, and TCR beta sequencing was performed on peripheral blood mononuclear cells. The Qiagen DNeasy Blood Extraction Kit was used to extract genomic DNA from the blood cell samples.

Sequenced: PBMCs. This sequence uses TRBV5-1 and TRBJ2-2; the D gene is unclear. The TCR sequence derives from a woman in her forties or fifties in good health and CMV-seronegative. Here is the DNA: TGCGCCAGCAGCTTTCTACCATCCACCGGGGAGCTGTTTTTT. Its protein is CASSFLPSTGELFF.